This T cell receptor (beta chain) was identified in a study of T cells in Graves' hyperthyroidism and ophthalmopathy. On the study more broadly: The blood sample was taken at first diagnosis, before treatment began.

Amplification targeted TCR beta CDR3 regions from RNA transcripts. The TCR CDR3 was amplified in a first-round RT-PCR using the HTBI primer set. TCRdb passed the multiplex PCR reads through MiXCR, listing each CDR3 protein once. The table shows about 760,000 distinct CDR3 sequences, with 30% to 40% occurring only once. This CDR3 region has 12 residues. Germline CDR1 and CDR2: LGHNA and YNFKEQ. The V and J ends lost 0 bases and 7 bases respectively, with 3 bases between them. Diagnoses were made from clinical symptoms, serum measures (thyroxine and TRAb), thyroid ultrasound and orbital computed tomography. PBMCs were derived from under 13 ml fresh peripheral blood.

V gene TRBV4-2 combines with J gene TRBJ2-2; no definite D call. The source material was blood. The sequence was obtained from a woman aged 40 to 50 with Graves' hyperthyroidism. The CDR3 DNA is TGTGCCAGCAGCCAAGAGAGCGGGGAGCTGTTTTTT. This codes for CASSQESGELFF.